This TCR beta chain appears in the sequencing data of a study of shared clonotypes between healthy human individuals. CDR1 and CDR2 from the germline V gene are MNHNS and SASEGT. CDR3 length: 15 residues. Trimming pared 8 bases from V and 2 bases from J, leaving 16 bases between. Clones were sequenced by immunoSEQ multiplex PCR, and TCRdb holds only the in-frame ones, with some missing. The sample lists a few million clones; around nine tenths were seen once. Sequencing was performed on naive CD4+ T cells sorted from blood. The subset was: CD45RA+ positively selected. The chain employs TRBV6-1 and TRBJ1-3; D perhaps matches TRBD1 (5 bases). This receptor was identified in a young man in good health. CDR3: CASCLTANTGNTIYF. Written as DNA, the CDR3 is TGTGCCAGCTGCTTGACAGCGAATACTGGAAACACCATATATTTT.